This paragraph covers one TCR beta chain sequence. This CDR3 has 13 amino acids. The V gene's germline CDR1 is MNHEY and CDR2 SVGAGI. J lost 8 bases, V lost 5 bases, and 7 bases had no gene match. This PCR relied on a set of 60 Vbeta primers and 13 Jbeta primers. The data were produced by immunoSEQ multiplex PCR, yet TCRdb's version contains in-frame clones alone and is incomplete. The sample lists tens of thousands of clones, about 67% occurring once. This record belongs to a study of cytomegalovirus exposure and HLA in healthy donors. The sequence derives from a man aged 40-55 years in good health and CMV-seropositive. The sample comprised PBMCs. The gene calls are TRBV6-5 and TRBJ1-2, with 8 bases that match TRBD1. The CDR3 spells CASSPDRVRGYTF. The CDR3, as DNA: TGTGCCAGCAGTCCGGACAGGGTCCGGGGCTACACCTTC.